The sequence of this T cell receptor beta chain was determined in a study of cytomegalovirus exposure and HLA in healthy donors. This PCR relied on a set of 60 Vbeta primers and 13 Jbeta primers. Repertoires were generated with immunoSEQ multiplex PCR, while TCRdb's copy carries only in-frame clones and drops some. The sample holds 75,000 to 90,000 clones, 70% to 80% seen once. Overall study results and limits: Most subjects had HLA-A and HLA-B alleles reportedly predicted accurately by TCR beta sequences. Likely technical artifact: a cluster of highly shared sequence variants.

This clone was picked up one time. Its target is unknown. The germline V gene has CDR1 MNHEY and CDR2 SVGAGI. The CDR3 sequence is 15 residues long. Trimming took 0 bases from V and 5 from J, leaving 13 bases between them. No CMV serostatus was recorded for this donor. The sample consisted of PBMCs. This TCR derives from a human donor in good health. The J gene is TRBJ1-2, the V gene TRBV6-5; D remains ambiguous. Here the CDR3 reads CASSYSVVQTYGYTF. The CDR3 coding sequence is TGTGCCAGCAGTTACTCCGTCGTGCAGACTTATGGCTACACCTTC.